This TCR beta chain is drawn from a study of technical replicates of blood from a handful of donors. Some clones are missing from TCRdb's copy, which holds only in-frame ones; the method was immunoSEQ multiplex PCR. The sample lists approximately 100,000 clones, over 95% occurring once. This TCR derives from a human donor in good health. Material for sequencing was T cells isolated from PBMCs.

CDR3 in DNA: TGCGCCAGCAGTGTTCCGGGACAGACAAAAGAAAACTATGGCTACACCTTC. Translating it yields CASSVPGQTKENYGYTF. The chain has TRBV10-2 and TRBJ1-2, with 7 bases fitting TRBD1. V lost 4 bases to trimming and J lost 2 bases; unmatched junction nucleotides: 13. The CDR3 is 17 amino acids. The V gene's germline CDR1 is WSHSY and CDR2 SAAADI.